Listed here are 9 T cell receptor beta chains from one sample, sequenced in a study of CD8 T cells in Susac syndrome. Reverse transcription of about 0.5 to 1 ug RNA was carried out with random hexamers. TCRdb called the immunoSEQ multiplex PCR reads again in MiXCR, with one record for every CDR3 protein. Of roughly 140,000 distinct CDR3 sequences listed, about 94% are singletons. Sequenced material: CD4+ T cells from PBMCs. These receptors all come from a human donor with Susac syndrome.

V is TRBV9 and J is TRBJ1-1; D is undetermined. The V end was cut by 0 bases, the J end by 3 bases, with 9 bases between. This CDR3 spans 14 amino acids. Germline-derived CDR1 and CDR2 are SGDLS and YYNGEE. CDR3 region: CASSVDPGYTEAFF. In DNA form, the CDR3 reads TGTGCCAGCAGCGTAGATCCGGGTTACACTGAAGCTTTCTTT.

This clonotype was seen a handful of times. J is TRBJ2-3 and V is TRBV6-1; 7 nucleotides agree with TRBD1. The junction had 8 bases not matched to a gene; V was cut back by 5 bases and J by 3 bases. The length of the CDR3 is 15 residues. Germline CDR1 MNHNS, CDR2 SASEGT. The CDR3 DNA is TGTGCCAGCAGTCAACAGGGGAGTTTAACAGATACGCAGTATTTT. Encoded protein: CASSQQGSLTDTQYF.

V usage is TRBV5-1 and J usage is TRBJ1-1, with D tentatively TRBD1 (5 bases). CDR1 SGHRS and CDR2 YFSETQ come from the germline V gene. This CDR3 is built from 15 residues. V was trimmed by 1 base and J by 5 bases, leaving 15 bases between them. The CDR3 DNA reads TGCGCCAGCAGCTTGTATTCAGGGAGCCAGACTGAAGCTTTCTTT. Amino acids: CASSLYSGSQTEAFF. Based on the CDR3 plus reference TRBV5-1 and TRBJ1-1, the full variable domain is KAGVTQTPRYLIKTRGQQVTLSCSPISGHRSVSWYQQTPGQGLQFLFEYFSETQRNKGNFPGRFSGRQFSNSRSEMNVSTLELGDSALYLCASSLYSGSQTEAFFGQGTRLTVV.

In its sample, this clonotype was seen once. The V call is TRBV29-1, the J call TRBJ1-1; D not resolved. CDR3 length: 12 amino acids. Germline V gene data show CDR1 as SQVTM and CDR2 as ANQGSEA. Trimming removed 6 bases from V and 3 bases from J, with 11 bases in between. The CDR3 DNA reads TGCAGCGTGGGTTCGGGGTACACTGAAGCTTTCTTT. Residues: CSVGSGYTEAFF.

The chain has TRBV3-1 and TRBJ1-1, with no clear D. V was trimmed by 7 bases and J by 5 bases, leaving 14 bases between them. The CDR3 extends over 13 amino acids. CDR1 is LGHDT, CDR2 YNNKEL, per germline (reference sequence). The CDR3 region has the DNA TGTGCCAGCACCACCGTGGGAGGTACTGAAGCTTTCTTT. Translating it yields CASTTVGGTEAFF.

V is TRBV29-1 and J is TRBJ1-1; tentative D call: TRBD1 (5 bases). The germline CDR1 and CDR2 sequences are SQVTM and ANQGSEA. V lost 7 bases and J 2 bases, leaving 11 bases between the germline ends. This CDR3 is built from 12 residues. The CDR3 here is CSGGGRNTEAFF. The CDR3 nucleotides are TGCAGCGGCGGGGGTCGTAACACTGAAGCTTTCTTT.

The V gene is TRBV18, the J gene TRBJ2-7; either TRBD1 or TRBD2 may supply D (5 bases each). V dropped 2 bases and J dropped 9 bases, with 14 bases sitting between them. The CDR3 is 13 amino acids. Germline CDR1 is KGHSH and CDR2 is LQKENI. The CDR3 sequence is CASSPSDTRGQYF. In DNA form, the CDR3 reads TGTGCCAGCTCACCATCGGATACGAGGGGGCAGTACTTC.

This clonotype was recorded once. V usage is TRBV12-3 or TRBV12-4 and J usage is TRBJ1-1; D is unresolved. V shed 2 bases and J shed 7 bases, with 11 bases lying between them. This CDR3 is built from 13 residues. CDR3 amino acids: CASSLTFGLEAFF. The CDR3 DNA reads TGTGCCAGCAGTTTAACTTTCGGCCTTGAAGCTTTCTTT.

This clonotype appeared a single time. The chain links TRBV6-5 to TRBJ1-6, with 7 bases lining up with TRBD1. Germline CDR1 is MNHEY and CDR2 is SVGAGI. The ends lost 5 bases at V and 6 bases at J; junction bases unmatched: 4. The CDR3 extends over 14 amino acids. Written as DNA, the CDR3 is TGTGCCAGCAGTAAAGGACAGGCTAATTCACCCCTCCACTTT. Translating gives CASSKGQANSPLHF.